This TCR beta chain was sequenced during a study of HIV-infected patients and healthy controls. Reverse transcription used 450 to 650 ng RNA and constant-region primers for alpha and beta. Separate chain-specific third strand synthesis with multiplexing indices produced the alpha and beta libraries. TCRdb processed the 5' RACE reads anew with MiXCR; each CDR3 protein has one entry. The table lists some 10,000 distinct CDR3 sequences, 8% to 10% of them singletons, with under 6.5% in the top ten. Sample share makes this clonotype medium-sized. The CDR3 length is 13 residues. CDR1 is SGDLS, CDR2 YYNGEE, per germline. Trimming pared 0 bases from V and 7 bases from J, leaving 11 bases between. All unsorted peripheral T cells were captured because whole blood was used without fractionation. As controls, nine to ten uninfected healthy donors gave samples, and four gave a couple of samples roughly 3 months apart.

Sequenced sample: blood. The sequence was collected from an adult in good health. The rearrangement joins TRBV9 to TRBJ2-7; D gene uncertain. Here the CDR3 DNA reads TGTGCCAGCAGCGTAGATGGCTCCTTAGAGCAGTACTTC. This translates into CASSVDGSLEQYF.